The text below deals with one T cell receptor (beta chain). The antigen is undetermined. The sample comes from a study of blood T cells in healthy people across ages. The individuals who served as donors were healthy Caucasians living in Russia, aged roughly 6 to 100. Collection of around 9.3 milliliters of peripheral blood was performed for each donor. Isolation of PBMCs gave at least 7 million cells per sample. Points from the study as a whole: Naive T cell percentage strongly correlated with TCR beta diversity.

A second roughly 6 to 12 cycle PCR used barcoded and J-beta primers. TCRdb re-called the 5' RACE reads with MiXCR, one entry per CDR3 protein. The sample consists of over a million distinct CDR3 sequences, 35% to 50% of them appearing once. Sample: blood. This sequence originates from a woman aged 55-75 years in good health.

The CDR3 is CSARVGVSQPQHF. The CDR3 bases are TGCAGTGCTAGAGTCGGGGTGTCTCAGCCCCAGCATTTT. The chain links TRBV20-1 to TRBJ1-5; no reliable D call. Trimming took 1 base from V and 6 from J, leaving 10 bases between them. The CDR3 runs to 13 residues. In germline, CDR1 is DFQATT, CDR2 SNEGSKA (reference sequence).